This T cell receptor beta chain was identified during a study of blood T cell repertoires in COVID-19. Study-level information: The United States, Italy and Spain were the sources of the acute and convalescent COVID-19 samples. T cells, B-cell-depleted T cells, or PBMCs supplied cDNA or gDNA.

CDR1 LNHDA and CDR2 SQIVND come from the germline V gene (reference sequence). V was clipped by 5 bases and J by 1 base, with 14 bases between them. The CDR3 runs 15 residues. The authors' processing: Amplification with reference gene primers provided the estimates of nucleated cell counts. The assay was immunoSEQ multiplex PCR, and TCRdb's table has in-frame clones only and misses some. V and J calls plus clone size are reproduced from that table; the DNA served to infer D and trimming. The repertoire consists of around 120,000 clones, with about 80% occurring once and the leading ten covering 9.5% to 10%.

The sequenced sample was peripheral blood. This chain links TRBV19 with TRBJ1-1, with D possibly TRBD1 on 5 matching bases. This TCR derives from a man aged 40-49 years with active or convalescent COVID-19. The CDR3 DNA follows: TGTGCCAGTAGTCACCGGAGGGGATGGAACACTGAAGCTTTCTTT. This gives the protein CASSHRRGWNTEAFF.